The TCR beta chain under discussion was sequenced for a study of blood T cell repertoires in COVID-19. This clone was seen more than once but under ten times. Sequencing was performed with immunoSEQ multiplex PCR; in TCRdb, only in-frame clones are kept and a portion is missing. The profile shows a few hundred thousand clones, roughly 89% of them singletons. Germline lookup yields CDR1 MGHDK and CDR2 SYGVNS. V lost 3 bases to trimming and J lost 0 bases; unmatched junction nucleotides: 8. The CDR3 sequence is 18 residues long. Across fewer than 25 US areas, participants ranged in age from roughly 18 to 95 years.

The receptor was isolated from a man aged 18 to 35 with acute COVID-19. The rearrangement uses TRBV25-1 and TRBJ1-3, with TRBD1 matching over 10 bases. Sequencing used PBMCs or T cells enriched from blood (not recorded which). This CDR3 is CASSDRGTGANSGNTIYF. The CDR3 DNA reads as TGTGCCAGCAGTGATAGGGGGACAGGGGCAAACTCTGGAAACACCATATATTTT.